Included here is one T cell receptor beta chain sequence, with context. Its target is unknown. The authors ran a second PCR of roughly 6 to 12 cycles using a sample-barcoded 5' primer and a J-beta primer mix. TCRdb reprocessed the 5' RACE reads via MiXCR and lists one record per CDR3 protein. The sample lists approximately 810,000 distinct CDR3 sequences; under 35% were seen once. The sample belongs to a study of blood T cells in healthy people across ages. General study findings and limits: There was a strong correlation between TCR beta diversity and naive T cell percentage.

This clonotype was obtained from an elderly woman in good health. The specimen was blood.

The CDR3 DNA sequence: TGTGCCAGCGGGAAGGGGGAGATGAACACTGAAGCTTTCTTT. This translates into CASGKGEMNTEAFF. This sequence joins TRBV2 and TRBJ1-1, with D perhaps TRBD1 (6 bases). Trimming left V 8 bases short and J 0 bases short, with 13 bases between. From germline, CDR1 is SNHLY and CDR2 FYNNEI. The CDR3 consists of 14 residues.